The following is a TCR beta chain sequence with its context. This CDR3 comprises 15 residues. V was cut by 1 base and J by 3 bases, with 11 bases left in between. Per germline, CDR1 SGHNT and CDR2 YENEEA. The sample originates from a study of blood T cell repertoires in COVID-19. Looking at the study overall: Samples representing acute and convalescent COVID-19 were sourced from the United States, Italy and Spain. Sources were T cells, B-cell-depleted T cells, or PBMCs; the material itself was cDNA or gDNA.

During active infection, Seattle patients enrolled and were then monitored through disease. In the original analysis: Reference gene primer amplification yielded estimated nucleated cell counts. Only in-frame clones appear in the TCRdb table, and some are missing; sequencing was by immunoSEQ multiplex PCR. V, J and clone size reflect that table, while D and trimming were determined from the DNA. This table has a few hundred thousand clones, 70% to 90% appearing once. This receptor was taken from a woman between 55 and 75 years old with COVID-19, enrolled during active disease. V gene TRBV11-3 combines with J gene TRBJ2-3; D may be TRBD2 (6 bases). Sequenced sample: peripheral blood. Written as DNA, the CDR3 is TGTGCCAGCAGCTTAGCCGGGACTCAGACAGATACGCAGTATTTT. As protein: CASSLAGTQTDTQYF.